A selection of T cell receptor beta chains follows, all from one sample in a study of shared clonotypes between healthy human individuals. Clones were sequenced by immunoSEQ multiplex PCR, and TCRdb holds only the in-frame ones, with some missing. The profile covers about 2.4 million clones, with more than 80% appearing a single time and around 0.14% taken by the ten largest. Sequences were obtained from naive CD4+ T cells sorted from blood. These receptors came from a man between 18 and 35 years old in good health. Each CDR3 is given with its conserved first and last residue. A D gene is named only where the DNA matches it firmly. Clone size is not always given. Where it is, it says once, few, many or a class for expanded clones.

D | J | size | length | V | DNA | CDR3
- | TRBJ2-5 | once | 13 | TRBV18 | TGTGCCAGCTCACCACCGTCGGCAGAGACCCAGTACTTC | CASSPPSAETQYF
- | TRBJ2-7 | - | 12 | TRBV7-2 | TGTGCCAGCAGCTTCGGGGACTACGAGCAGTACTTC | CASSFGDYEQYF
- | TRBJ2-1 | - | 13 | TRBV5-6 | TGTGCCAGCAGCTCGGCGGAAAACAATGAGCAGTTCTTC | CASSSAENNEQFF
- | TRBJ2-5 | - | 13 | TRBV4-1 | TGCGCCAGCAGCCAGGGGCGGAGGGAGACCCAGTACTTC | CASSQGRRETQYF
- | TRBJ2-1 | - | 15 | TRBV7-2 | TGTGCCAGCAGCTTCGCTAGCGTTTCCTACAATGAGCAGTTCTTC | CASSFASVSYNEQFF
- | TRBJ2-4 | - | 18 | TRBV18 | TGTGCCAGCTCACCGATCTCGTCAGGGTCTGATTCGTTGGGGATTCAGTACTTC | CASSPISSGSDSLGIQYF
- | TRBJ1-1 | - | 13 | TRBV5-6 | TGTGCCAGCAGCTTTTCTATTTCGACTGAAGCTTTCTTT | CASSFSISTEAFF
TRBD2 | TRBJ2-5 | once | 15 | TRBV29-1 | TGCAGCGTTGGGTCGACTAGCGGGGGAGAAGAGACCCAGTACTTC | CSVGSTSGGEETQYF
- | TRBJ2-1 | once | 16 | TRBV7-2 | TGTGCCAGCAGCTTAGCGAAGGGATTGAAATACAATGAGCAGTTCTTC | CASSLAKGLKYNEQFF
TRBD2 | TRBJ2-3 | - | 19 | TRBV14 | TGTGCCAGCAGCCCCTTCAGCGGGAGGACCACCAAGGAACCAGATACGCAGTATTTT | CASSPFSGRTTKEPDTQYF
- | TRBJ2-5 | - | 14 | TRBV5-1 | TGCGCCAGCAGCCCCGGACGGTCCCAAGAGACCCAGTACTTC | CASSPGRSQETQYF
- | TRBJ1-6 | - | 14 | TRBV7-9 | TGTGCCAGCAGCTTAGGGGCGCTCCACTCACCCCTCCACTTT | CASSLGALHSPLHF
- | TRBJ1-2 | - | 14 | TRBV19 | TGTGCCAGTAGTCTTTCGCGCTCTCCCTATGGCTACACCTTC | CASSLSRSPYGYTF
- | TRBJ2-1 | - | 11 | TRBV6-5 | TGTGCCAGCCTCTCTAGGGGCGAGCAGTTCTTC | CASLSRGEQFF
TRBD1 | TRBJ2-5 | - | 14 | TRBV6-1 | TGTGCCAGTTCGGGACAGGGTGTCCAAGAGACCCAGTACTTC | CASSGQGVQETQYF
TRBD1 | TRBJ2-7 | - | 14 | TRBV7-9 | TGTGCCAGCAGTCGTCCAGGGGGACCCTACGAGCAGTACTTC | CASSRPGGPYEQYF
- | TRBJ1-2 | - | 12 | TRBV29-1 | TGCAGCGTTGATGGGGGGAGAGGTGGCTACACCTTC | CSVDGGRGGYTF
- | TRBJ1-6 | - | 15 | TRBV2 | TGTGCCAGCAGTGAAGCGGGCGGGGTTAGGTCACCCCTCCACTTT | CASSEAGGVRSPLHF
- | TRBJ2-7 | once | 15 | TRBV9 | TGTGCCAGCAGCGTAGGCTGGGGGGCAGGCGGCGAGCAGTACTTC | CASSVGWGAGGEQYF
- | TRBJ1-1 | - | 14 | TRBV27 | TGTGCCAGCAGCTCGGAAAGGAGTTTCACTGAAGCTTTCTTT | CASSSERSFTEAFF
- | TRBJ2-7 | - | 12 | TRBV7-7 | TGTGCTAAAGGGGTAAGCTCCTACGAGCAGTACTTC | CAKGVSSYEQYF
- | TRBJ2-7 | once | 15 | TRBV9 | TGTGCCAGCAGCGTGGGGGACACCCCGCGCTACGAGCAGTACTTC | CASSVGDTPRYEQYF
TRBD2 | TRBJ2-3 | - | 17 | TRBV5-5 | TGTGCCAGCAGCGTGCCGGGACTAGCGGGGGGCACAGATACGCAGTATTTT | CASSVPGLAGGTDTQYF
- | TRBJ2-3 | - | 17 | TRBV5-4 | TGTGCCAGCAGCTTGGGGTACGGGAGTCTAAACACAGATACGCAGTATTTT | CASSLGYGSLNTDTQYF
TRBD2 | TRBJ2-1 | - | 18 | TRBV18 | TGTGCCAGCTCACCACCGAGACGGGGACTAGCGGGACTAAATGAGCAGTTCTTC | CASSPPRRGLAGLNEQFF
TRBD2 | TRBJ2-1 | - | 17 | TRBV7-2 | TGTGCCAGCAGCCGTCGGACTAGCGGTTCCAGTTACAATGAGCAGTTCTTC | CASSRRTSGSSYNEQFF
TRBD1 | TRBJ2-7 | once | 11 | TRBV20-1 | TGCAGTGCCCAGACAGGGGGCGAGCAGTACTTC | CSAQTGGEQYF
TRBD1 | TRBJ2-7 | - | 14 | TRBV6-1 | TGTGCCAGCAGGTCGACAGGGGCTGGGTACGAGCAGTACTTC | CASRSTGAGYEQYF
TRBD1 | TRBJ2-3 | - | 16 | TRBV7-9 | TGTGCCAGCAGCATATTCGACAGGGGGGTCCCAGATACGCAGTATTTT | CASSIFDRGVPDTQYF
TRBD2 | TRBJ2-5 | - | 16 | TRBV11-2 | TGTGCCAGCACTCTTGGGGTGGGAGGGTACCAAGAGACCCAGTACTTC | CASTLGVGGYQETQYF
- | TRBJ1-1 | - | 13 | TRBV6-6 | TGTGCCAGCAGTCATATACAGGGTACTGAAGCTTTCTTT | CASSHIQGTEAFF
TRBD2 | TRBJ2-5 | once | 15 | TRBV18 | TGTGCCAGCTCACCACCAGCGACTAGCCGAGAGACCCAGTACTTC | CASSPPATSRETQYF
- | TRBJ2-7 | - | 14 | TRBV5-1 | TGCGCCAGCAGCCGGGGGGCCGAGGCCTACGAGCAGTACTTC | CASSRGAEAYEQYF
TRBD2 | TRBJ2-1 | once | 14 | TRBV6-5 | TGTGCCAGCACCCGACTAGCGGGAGCCAATGAGCAGTTCTTC | CASTRLAGANEQFF
TRBD2 | TRBJ2-3 | - | 15 | TRBV6-1 | TGTGCCAGCAGTGATAGTGAGCTAGCGGGGGATACGCAGTATTTT | CASSDSELAGDTQYF
- | TRBJ1-2 | - | 15 | TRBV6-6 | TGTGCCAGCGGTCTATCAGGGTGGGGAAACTATGGCTACACCTTC | CASGLSGWGNYGYTF
TRBD1 | TRBJ1-1 | - | 13 | TRBV10-3 | TGTGCCATCAGTGTGGACAGGGGAACTGAAGCTTTCTTT | CAISVDRGTEAFF